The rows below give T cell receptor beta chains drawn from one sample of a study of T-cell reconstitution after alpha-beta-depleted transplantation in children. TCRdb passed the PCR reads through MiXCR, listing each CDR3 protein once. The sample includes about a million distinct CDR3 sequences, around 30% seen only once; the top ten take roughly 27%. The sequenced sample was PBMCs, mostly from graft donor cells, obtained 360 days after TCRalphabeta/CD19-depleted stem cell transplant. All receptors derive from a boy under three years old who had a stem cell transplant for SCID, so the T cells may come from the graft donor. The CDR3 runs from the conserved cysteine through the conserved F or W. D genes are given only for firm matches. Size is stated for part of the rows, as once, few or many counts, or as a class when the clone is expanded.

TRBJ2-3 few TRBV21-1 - CASSKADRATSTSTDTQYF TGTGCCAGCAGCAAAGCGGACAGGGCAACTAGCACTAGCACAGATACGCAGTATTTT
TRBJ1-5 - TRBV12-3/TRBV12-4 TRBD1 CASTGQGGWGSNQPQHF TGTGCCAGCACCGGACAGGGAGGCTGGGGGAGCAATCAGCCCCAGCATTTT
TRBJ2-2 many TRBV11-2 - CASSPGGRGNTGELFF TGTGCCAGCAGCCCGGGGGGCAGGGGTAACACCGGGGAGCTGTTTTTT
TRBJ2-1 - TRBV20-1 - CSAMETGFDEQFF TGCAGTGCTATGGAGACGGGTTTCGATGAGCAGTTCTTC
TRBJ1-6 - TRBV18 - CASSPLGPWKSYNSPLHF TGTGCCAGCTCGCCCCTGGGGCCCTGGAAATCCTATAATTCACCCCTCCACTTT
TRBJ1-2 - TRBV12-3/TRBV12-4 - CASSPAGDIYGYTF TGTGCCAGCAGCCCCGCGGGGGATATCTATGGCTACACCTTC
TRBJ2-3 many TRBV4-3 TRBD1 CASSPTGGWEATQYF TGCGCCAGCAGCCCGACAGGGGGGTGGGAGGCGACGCAGTATTTT
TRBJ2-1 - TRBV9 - CASSEPIGDPYNEQFF TGTGCCAGCAGCGAACCGATAGGGGACCCCTACAATGAGCAGTTCTTC
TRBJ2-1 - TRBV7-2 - CASSLESKGEQFF TGTGCCAGCAGCTTAGAGTCGAAAGGTGAGCAGTTCTTC
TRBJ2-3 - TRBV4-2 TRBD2 CASSPGGGENTQYF TGTGCCAGCAGCCCTGGCGGGGGGGAGAATACGCAGTATTTT
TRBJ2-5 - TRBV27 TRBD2 CASSLSPGLGIETQYF TGTGCCAGCAGTTTATCTCCGGGACTAGGAATAGAGACCCAGTACTTC
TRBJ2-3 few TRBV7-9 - CASSLGTGIFTDTQYF TGTGCCAGCAGCTTAGGGACCGGGATCTTCACAGATACGCAGTATTTT
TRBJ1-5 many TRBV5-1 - CASSLGGFNQPQHF TGTGCCAGCAGCTTAGGCGGGTTCAATCAGCCCCAGCATTTT
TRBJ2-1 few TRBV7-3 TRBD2 CASSLLLAGPYNEQFF TGTGCCAGCAGCTTGTTACTAGCGGGGCCCTACAATGAGCAGTTCTTC
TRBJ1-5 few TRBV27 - CASSFRGGRQPQHF TGTGCCAGCAGTTTTCGGGGGGGTAGGCAGCCCCAGCATTTT
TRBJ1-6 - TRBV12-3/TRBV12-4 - CASSLRQGIESPLHF TGTGCCAGCAGTTTACGGCAGGGTATTGAATCACCCCTCCACTTT
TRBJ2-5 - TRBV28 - CASRPRAGGETQYF TGTGCCAGCAGACCCCGGGCGGGTGGTGAGACCCAGTACTTC
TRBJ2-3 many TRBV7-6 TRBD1 CASSRRGYTDTQYF TGTGCCAGCTCCCGCAGGGGGTACACAGATACGCAGTATTTT
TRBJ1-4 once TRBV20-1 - CSAPGHRYEKLFF TGCAGTGCTCCGGGGCATCGCTATGAAAAACTGTTTTTT
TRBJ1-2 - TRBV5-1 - CASSFLPGTFGYTF TGCGCCAGCAGCTTTCTCCCCGGGACATTTGGCTACACCTTC
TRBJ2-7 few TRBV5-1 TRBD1 CASSQRTGAFHEQYF TGCGCCAGCAGCCAGCGGACAGGGGCATTCCACGAGCAGTACTTC
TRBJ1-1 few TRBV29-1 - CSVRRSRGVEAFF TGCAGCGTCAGACGGTCCCGAGGGGTTGAAGCTTTCTTT
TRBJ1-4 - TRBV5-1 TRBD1 CASSADRGRTNEKLFF TGCGCCAGCAGCGCGGACAGGGGGCGGACTAATGAAAAACTGTTTTTT
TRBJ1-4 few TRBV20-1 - CSARDQGRAEKLFF TGCAGTGCTAGAGATCAGGGCAGGGCTGAAAAACTGTTTTTT
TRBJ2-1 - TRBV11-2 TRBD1 CASSLSGTGMYNEQFF TGTGCCAGCAGCTTATCTGGGACAGGGATGTACAATGAGCAGTTCTTC
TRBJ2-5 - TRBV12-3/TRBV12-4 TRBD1 CASSLGARGMTQYF TGTGCCAGCAGTTTAGGCGCCAGGGGGATGACCCAGTACTTC
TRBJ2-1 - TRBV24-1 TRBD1 CATGTGTAIGEQFF TGTGCCACCGGGACCGGGACAGCTATCGGTGAGCAGTTCTTC
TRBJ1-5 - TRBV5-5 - CASSLKAGISNQPQHF TGTGCCAGCAGCTTAAAGGCAGGGATTAGCAATCAGCCCCAGCATTTT
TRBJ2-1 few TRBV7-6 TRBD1 CASSLLSGQGAPYNEQFF TGTGCCAGCAGCTTATTGTCGGGACAGGGGGCGCCGTACAATGAGCAGTTCTTC
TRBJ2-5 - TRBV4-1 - CASSLQVLEETQYF TGCGCCAGCAGCCTACAGGTCCTGGAAGAGACCCAGTACTTC
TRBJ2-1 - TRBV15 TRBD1 CATSTGYMGQFYNEQFF TGTGCCACCAGCACCGGGTACATGGGACAGTTCTACAATGAGCAGTTCTTC
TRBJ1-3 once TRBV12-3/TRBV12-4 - CASTKTGIQSGNTIYF TGTGCCAGCACCAAAACAGGGATTCAATCTGGAAACACCATATATTTT
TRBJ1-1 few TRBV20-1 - CSALSGGTEAFF TGCAGTGCTCTGAGCGGGGGCACTGAAGCTTTCTTT
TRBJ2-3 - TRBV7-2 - CASSLGEGPTDTQYF TGTGCCAGCAGCTTAGGAGAGGGCCCCACAGATACGCAGTATTTT
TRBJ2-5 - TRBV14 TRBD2 CASSPLGAGGQETQYF TGTGCCAGCAGCCCCCTAGGCGCGGGGGGGCAAGAGACCCAGTACTTC
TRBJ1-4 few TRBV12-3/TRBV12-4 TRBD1 CASSLAGQGREKLFF TGTGCCAGCAGCTTGGCGGGACAGGGGCGCGAAAAACTGTTTTTT
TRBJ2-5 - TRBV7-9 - CASSLGDLRETQYF TGTGCCAGCAGCTTAGGGGACCTTAGAGAGACCCAGTACTTC
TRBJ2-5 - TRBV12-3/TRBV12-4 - CASSLRLGEETQYF TGTGCCAGCAGTTTACGACTAGGGGAAGAGACCCAGTACTTC
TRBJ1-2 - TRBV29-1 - CSVALNYGYTF TGCAGCGTTGCCCTCAACTATGGCTACACCTTC